These 30 T cell receptor beta chains were sequenced from one sample in a study of shared clonotypes between healthy human individuals. It was CD45RO-negative cells, positively selected for CCR7, that made up naive CD8 cells, with terminally differentiated effector memory CD45RA+ cells excluded. The method was immunoSEQ multiplex PCR; TCRdb's version includes in-frame clones alone and lacks a portion of them. This repertoire shows about 2 million clones, about 95% found once; its top ten account for roughly 1.1%. Sample: naive CD8+ T cells sorted from blood. Source of these receptors: a man aged 18 to 35 in good health.

This rearrangement joins TRBV18 to TRBJ2-1; maybe TRBD2 (6 bases). Germline V lookup: CDR1 KGHSH, CDR2 LQKENI. V was shortened by 3 bases and J by 7 bases, with 13 bases between the two germline ends. CDR3 length: 14 residues. The CDR3 loop is CASSPWREGNEQFF. The CDR3 bases are TGTGCCAGCTCACCGTGGAGGGAAGGAAATGAGCAGTTCTTC.

The J gene is TRBJ2-4, the V gene TRBV2, with D perhaps TRBD1 (6 bases). V was trimmed by 3 bases and J by 1 base, leaving 10 bases between them. The germline V gene has CDR1 SNHLY and CDR2 FYNNEI. This CDR3 contains 15 residues. DNA of the CDR3: TGTGCCAGCAGTGAGGGGGCTAAGGCCAAAAACATTCAGTACTTC. Translated: CASSEGAKAKNIQYF.

This rearrangement joins TRBV4-3 to TRBJ2-2; TRBD2 is a possible D gene (5 bases). Germline V gives CDR1 LGHNA, CDR2 YSLEER. The CDR3 runs 16 residues. V was clipped by 0 bases and J by 9 bases, with 17 bases between them. CDR3: CASSQEVGTRERELFF. The CDR3 DNA reads TGCGCCAGCAGCCAAGAGGTGGGAACGAGGGAAAGGGAGCTGTTTTTT.

CDR3 in DNA: TGTGCCTGGAGTTGGGGGTCCGAGCAGTTCTTC. This sequence encodes CAWSWGSEQFF. This sequence joins TRBV30 and TRBJ2-1; D possibly uses TRBD1 or TRBD2 (5 bases each). V was pared by 2 bases and J by 10 bases, with 9 bases between. CDR1 is GTSNPN and CDR2 is SVGIG in the germline V gene (reference sequence). The length of the CDR3 is 11 residues. Full variable domain (missing parts from reference TRBV30 and TRBJ2-1): SQTIHQWPATLVQPVGSPLSLECTVEGTSNPNLYWYRQAAGRGLQLLFYSVGIGQISSEVPQNLSASRPQDRQFILSSKKLLLSDSGFYLCAWSWGSEQFFGPGTRLTVL.

This clone was counted a single time. Other DNA sequences in the same sample also yield this CDR3. This chain connects TRBV28 to TRBJ2-7, with a tentative D call TRBD2 (7 bases). Germline V CDR1 and CDR2: MDHEN, SYDVKM. The CDR3 contains 13 residues. The germline V and J ends were trimmed by 4 bases and 4 bases, with 11 bases remaining between them. The CDR3 here is CASSWGGGYEQYF. As DNA, the CDR3 is TGTGCCAGCAGTTGGGGAGGGGGGTACGAGCAGTACTTC.

Concerning this clone: A much larger clone is a single base away; this may be a read error. This chain joins TRBV30 and TRBJ1-5; D unresolved. This CDR3 region has 16 residues. Germline values: CDR1 GTSNPN, CDR2 SVGIG (reference sequence). The CDR3 region has the DNA TGTGCCTGGAGTGCTCCGTTACAAGTTAGCAATCAGCCCCGGCATTTT. This encodes CAWSAPLQVSNQPRHF.

The chain has TRBV27 and TRBJ2-2; D is unresolved. CDR3 length: 17 residues. The germline V and J ends were trimmed by 3 bases and 0 bases, with 14 bases remaining between them. Germline values: CDR1 MNHEY, CDR2 SMNVEV (reference sequence). The CDR3 coding sequence is TGTGCCAGCAGTTTTTTAATATCGGAACCGAACACCGGGGAGCTGTTTTTT. It yields the protein CASSFLISEPNTGELFF.

The chain has TRBV13 and TRBJ1-4; D is unresolved. In germline, CDR1 is PRHDT, CDR2 FYEKMQ (reference sequence). CDR3 size: 17 residues. The V and J ends lost 3 bases and 4 bases respectively, with 18 bases between them. The CDR3 DNA sequence: TGTGCCAGCAGCTTTTCTGCGGGTGGCGTTTTTAATGAAAAACTGTTTTTT. Protein: CASSFSAGGVFNEKLFF.

J is TRBJ2-7 and V is TRBV28, with a tentative D call TRBD2 (5 bases). Trimming left V 1 base short and J 0 bases short, with 7 bases between. Germline lookup yields CDR1 MDHEN and CDR2 SYDVKM. CDR3 length: 14 residues. CDR3 DNA sequence: TGTGCCAGCAGTTTATACGGGATCTCCTACGAGCAGTACTTC. This codes for CASSLYGISYEQYF.

V and J are TRBV21-1 and TRBJ2-7; the D call in the table, TRBD1, was not verified against the DNA. TRBV21-1 is a pseudogene. The CDR3 contains 15 residues. The CDR3 DNA sequence: TGTGCCACATATCGGGCCTTACAGGGGGCAGACGAGCAGTACTTC. As protein: CATYRALQGADEQYF.

This sequence joins TRBV7-9 and TRBJ2-3; perhaps TRBD2 as D (5 bases). Germline V lookup: CDR1 SEHNR, CDR2 FQNEAQ (reference sequence). Trimming shortened V by 5 bases and J by 10 bases, and 22 bases separated the two germline ends. The CDR3 sequence is 15 residues long. CDR3 coding DNA: TGTGCCAGCAGCCGCACTCTCGGACTGTACCTTTCGCAGTATTTT. Translation gives CASSRTLGLYLSQYF.

The genes are TRBV4-1 and TRBJ2-7; a weak D match, TRBD2 (6 bases). The CDR3 has 14 amino acids. The germline V gene encodes CDR1 MGHRA and CDR2 YSYEKL. Deletions cut 0 bases from V and 3 bases from J, with 9 bases between. CDR3 nucleotides: TGCGCCAGCAGCCAAGATGGGGGGTTCTACGAGCAGTACTTC. Protein: CASSQDGGFYEQYF.

The chain is built from TRBV28 and TRBJ2-3; D call uncertain. The V end lost 6 bases, the J end lost 5 bases, and 9 bases lay between the germline ends. Looked up from germline, CDR1 is MDHEN and CDR2 is SYDVKM. The CDR3 totals 12 residues. The CDR3 DNA follows: TGTGCCAGCAGCCTATGGCGAGATACGCAGTATTTT. It is translated as CASSLWRDTQYF.

The chain recombines TRBV7-2 with TRBJ2-7, with D perhaps matching TRBD1 (6 bases). CDR1 is SGHTA and CDR2 is FQGNSA in the germline V gene. Trimming stripped 1 base from V and 12 bases from J, with 22 bases between. This CDR3 is 15 amino acids long. The CDR3 region has the DNA TGTGCCAGCAGCTTAGGACAGGACCTCCTAGATGTAAGGTACTTC. It encodes CASSLGQDLLDVRYF.

The J gene is TRBJ2-1, the V gene TRBV9; 10 bases match TRBD2. The ends lost 3 bases at V and 3 bases at J; junction bases unmatched: 9. This CDR3 is built from 17 residues. Germline V gene lookup returns CDR1 SGDLS and CDR2 YYNGEE. The CDR3 DNA reads as TGTGCCAGCAGCGCAGGAGGAGCGGGAGGGCTCTACAATGAGCAGTTCTTC. Amino acid sequence: CASSAGGAGGLYNEQFF.

This clone was detected only once. The chain recombines TRBV4-1 with TRBJ2-3; D not certain. Germline-derived CDR1 and CDR2 are MGHRA and YSYEKL. This CDR3 region has 14 residues. Trimming stripped 4 bases from V and 4 bases from J, with 12 bases between. The CDR3 region has the DNA TGCGCCAGCAGCCGAGGACCGGCCCCAGATACGCAGTATTTT. This translates into CASSRGPAPDTQYF.

The chain has TRBV4-1 and TRBJ1-1; 10 nucleotides line up with TRBD1. Germline CDR1 is MGHRA and CDR2 is YSYEKL. The junction had 1 base not matched to a gene; V was cut back by 4 bases and J by 5 bases. The CDR3 sequence is 13 residues long. The CDR3 is CASSRDRGTEAFF. CDR3 sequence (DNA): TGCGCCAGCAGCCGGGACAGGGGAACTGAAGCTTTCTTT.

This chain links TRBV11-2 with TRBJ2-1; D not resolved. Germline loops: CDR1 SGHAT, CDR2 FQNNGV. The CDR3 consists of 10 residues. The ends were cut back, 3 bases at V and 8 bases at J, with 2 bases in the middle. CDR3 DNA sequence: TGTGCCAGCAGCTTGCATGAGCAGTTCTTC. Protein sequence: CASSLHEQFF.

V usage is TRBV28 and J usage is TRBJ2-1, with 8 positions matching TRBD2. The CDR3 extends over 14 amino acids. CDR1 is MDHEN and CDR2 is SYDVKM in the germline V gene. V lost 3 bases, J lost 9 bases, and 7 bases stayed unmatched. The CDR3 here is CASSFAGGPGEQFF. In DNA form, the CDR3 reads TGTGCCAGCAGTTTTGCGGGGGGCCCTGGTGAGCAGTTCTTC.

V gene TRBV30 combines with J gene TRBJ2-3; the D gene is possibly TRBD1 (5 bases). Germline CDR1 GTSNPN, CDR2 SVGIG (reference sequence). The V end lost 2 bases, the J end lost 0 bases, and 15 bases lay between the germline ends. The CDR3 has 16 residues. CDR3 sequence (DNA): TGTGCCTGGAGTTTAGACAGTGCTCCTAGCACAGATACGCAGTATTTT. It yields the protein CAWSLDSAPSTDTQYF.

This sequence joins TRBV5-5 and TRBJ2-1; no reliable D call. Trimming took 4 bases from V and 9 from J, leaving 11 bases between them. CDR3 size: 12 residues. Germline V gene lookup returns CDR1 SGHKS and CDR2 YYEKEE (reference sequence). The DNA of the CDR3 is TGTGCCAGCAGCCTATTGGGTGGTGAGCAGTTCTTC. Residues: CASSLLGGEQFF.

The chain carries TRBV27 and TRBJ2-7, with 11 nucleotides matching TRBD2. V lost 7 bases, J lost 2 bases, and 4 bases stayed unmatched. This CDR3 comprises 14 residues. Per the germline V gene, CDR1 is MNHEY and CDR2 is SMNVEV (reference sequence). CDR3 DNA: TGTGCCAGCAAGACTAGCGGGGCCCCCTACGAGCAGTACTTC. Its translation: CASKTSGAPYEQYF.

This rearrangement joins TRBV12-5 to TRBJ2-3, with a tentative D call TRBD1 (5 bases). V dropped 7 bases and J dropped 2 bases, with 10 bases sitting between them. The CDR3 is 13 residues long. Per the germline V gene, CDR1 is LGHNT and CDR2 is FRNRAP. For the CDR3, the DNA is TGTGCTAGTGATGGGGCCTTCACAGATACGCAGTATTTT. This codes for CASDGAFTDTQYF.

J is TRBJ2-7 and V is TRBV7-9, with D perhaps TRBD1 (6 bases). Per germline, CDR1 SEHNR and CDR2 FQNEAQ (reference sequence). This CDR3 has 13 residues. V lost 6 bases and J lost 5, with 14 bases in between. The CDR3 coding sequence is TGTGCCAGCAGTTCGAGGGGGTTCGACGAGCAGTACTTC. Its translation: CASSSRGFDEQYF. The whole variable domain, remainder taken from reference TRBV7-9 and TRBJ2-7, is DTGVSQNPRHKITKRGQNVTFRCDPISEHNRLYWYRQTLGQGPEFLTYFQNEAQLEKSRLLSDRFSAERPKGSFSTLEIQRTEQGDSAMYLCASSSRGFDEQYFGPGTRLTVT.

The chain has TRBV9 and TRBJ2-5, with D tentatively TRBD2 (6 bases). Germline V CDR1 and CDR2: SGDLS, YYNGEE. There are 18 residues in the CDR3. V was pared by 3 bases and J by 5 bases, with 26 bases between. The CDR3 nucleotides are TGTGCCAGCAGCGACCCCCTCGGTCTGGCCGCGGGGATCGAGACCCAGTACTTC. Its protein product is CASSDPLGLAAGIETQYF.

This clone was counted many times. Other DNA sequences in this sample translate to the same CDR3. The CDR3 DNA follows: TGTGCCAGCAGCTTGGCCTACGAGCAGTACTTC. Amino acid sequence: CASSLAYEQYF. The chain uses TRBV5-6 and TRBJ2-7; D unresolved. Germline CDR1 is SGHDT and CDR2 is YYEEEE. The ends were cut back, 0 bases at V and 2 bases at J, with 0 bases in the middle. The CDR3 is 11 amino acids.

The J gene is TRBJ2-7, the V gene TRBV6-1; no reliable D call. The V end was cut by 1 base, the J end by 2 bases, with 12 bases between. This CDR3 has 15 amino acids. The germline V gene encodes CDR1 MNHNS and CDR2 SASEGT. CDR3 in amino acids: CASSEVYILPYEQYF. The CDR3 region has the DNA TGTGCCAGCAGTGAAGTATACATTCTACCCTACGAGCAGTACTTC.

The chain carries TRBV5-1 and TRBJ2-7; 7 positions match TRBD2. Unmatched junction bases numbered 10, after V lost 0 bases and J lost 1 base. Germline lookup yields CDR1 SGHRS and CDR2 YFSETQ. The CDR3 is 17 amino acids. The CDR3 nucleotides are TGCGCCAGCAGCTTGGAAGTGAGCGGGATCTTTTCCTACGAGCAGTACTTC. Residues: CASSLEVSGIFSYEQYF.

V gene TRBV19 combines with J gene TRBJ2-5; TRBD2 aligns across 9 bases. The CDR3 is 15 amino acids. V was clipped by 1 base and J by 5 bases; unmatched bases: 5. Looked up from germline, CDR1 is LNHDA and CDR2 is SQIVND (reference sequence). DNA of the CDR3: TGTGCCAGTAGTATAGTGGGACTAGCTGGGGAGACCCAGTACTTC. It encodes CASSIVGLAGETQYF.

J is TRBJ1-6 and V is TRBV4-2, with a weak D call TRBD1 (5 bases). Germline values: CDR1 LGHNA, CDR2 YNFKEQ. V was cut by 0 bases and J by 1 base, with 16 bases left in between. The CDR3 covers 19 residues. CDR3 loop: CASSQDRLGGISYNSPLHF. The DNA of the CDR3 is TGTGCCAGCAGCCAAGATCGACTCGGGGGAATTTCCTATAATTCACCCCTCCACTTT.